This T cell receptor (beta chain) was found in a study of blood T cell repertoires in COVID-19. Original analysis: The authors estimated nucleated cell counts from reference gene primer amplification. The table came from immunoSEQ multiplex PCR; TCRdb's copy has only in-frame clones and leaves some out. V and J calls and clone size are those listed in that table; D and trimming were worked out from the DNA. The table has some 300,000 clones, 86% seen once; the top ten hold under 15%. This CDR3 spans 12 amino acids. Per the germline V gene, CDR1 is SEHNR and CDR2 is FQNEAQ (reference sequence). Trimming removed 6 bases at V and 5 bases at J, with 10 bases between.

The clonotype comes from an older woman with COVID-19, enrolled during active disease. Sequenced material: peripheral blood. This chain joins TRBV7-9 and TRBJ2-5; D possibly corresponds to TRBD2 (6 bases). The CDR3 protein is CASSFGGETQYF. The CDR3 coding sequence is TGTGCCAGCAGTTTTGGGGGGGAGACCCAGTACTTC.